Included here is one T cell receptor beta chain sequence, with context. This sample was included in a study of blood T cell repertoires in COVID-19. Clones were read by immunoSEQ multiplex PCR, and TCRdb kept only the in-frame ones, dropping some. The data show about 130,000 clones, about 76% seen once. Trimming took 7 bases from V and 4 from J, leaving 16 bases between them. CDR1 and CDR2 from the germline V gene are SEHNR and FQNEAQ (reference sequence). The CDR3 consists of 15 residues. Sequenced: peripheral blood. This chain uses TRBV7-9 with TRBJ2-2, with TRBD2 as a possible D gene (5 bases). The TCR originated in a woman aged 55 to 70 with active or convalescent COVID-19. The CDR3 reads CASTPGLFGTGELFF. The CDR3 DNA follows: TGTGCCAGCACCCCCGGACTGTTCGGCACCGGGGAGCTGTTTTTT. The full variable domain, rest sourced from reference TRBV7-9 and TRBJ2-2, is DTGVSQNPRHKITKRGQNVTFRCDPISEHNRLYWYRQTLGQGPEFLTYFQNEAQLEKSRLLSDRFSAERPKGSFSTLEIQRTEQGDSAMYLCASTPGLFGTGELFFGEGSRLTVL.